Following are 17 T cell receptor beta chains from one sample sequenced in a study of T cell repertoires in cytomegalovirus infection. TCRdb recomputed calls from the reads with MiXCR, one row per CDR3 protein. Among about 570,000 distinct CDR3 sequences listed, 40% were seen once. The antigens for these receptors are not known. The sequencing used cultured PBMCs, collected from culture after CMV antigen stimulation. These receptors all stem from a human donor in good health (CMV status not recorded). Some clones in this sample may be carry-over from other donors' samples.

The chain combines TRBV6-2 or TRBV6-3 with TRBJ2-3; maybe TRBD1 (5 bases). This CDR3 is built from 16 residues. Germline CDR1 MNHEY, CDR2 SVGEGT. The ends were cut back, 2 bases at V and 2 bases at J, with 14 bases in the middle. CDR3 region: CASSYGGKGDTDTQYF. CDR3 coding DNA: TGTGCCAGCAGTTACGGTGGGAAAGGGGACACAGATACGCAGTATTTT.

This clonotype was counted many times. The chain is built from TRBV7-8 and TRBJ1-2, with 9 bases lining up with TRBD1. The CDR3 consists of 16 residues. Trimming took 0 bases from V and 7 from J; bases not matched to a gene: 9. Germline loops: CDR1 SGHVS, CDR2 FQNEAQ. This CDR3 is CASSLAGGDRVGGYTF. The CDR3 DNA follows: TGTGCCAGCAGCTTAGCGGGTGGGGACAGGGTTGGTGGCTACACCTTC.

The chain combines TRBV7-2 with TRBJ2-4; 7 bases agree with TRBD2. Germline-derived CDR1 and CDR2 are SGHTA and FQGNSA. CDR3 length equals 19 residues. V gave up 3 bases and J gave up 0 bases; unmatched junction bases: 14. The CDR3 sequence is CASSFNSGLSPRAKNIQYF. The CDR3 region has the DNA TGTGCCAGCAGCTTCAATAGCGGGTTGAGCCCCCGAGCCAAAAACATTCAGTACTTC.

This clonotype was seen a handful of times. The gene calls are TRBV7-9 and TRBJ2-7; D may be TRBD1 (6 bases). Germline V gives CDR1 SEHNR, CDR2 FQNEAQ (reference sequence). This CDR3 has 14 residues. V was pared by 1 base and J by 4 bases, with 11 bases between. The CDR3 is CASSLEGGWYEQYF. For the CDR3, the DNA is TGTGCCAGCAGCTTAGAAGGGGGTTGGTACGAGCAGTACTTC.

The V call is TRBV20-1, the J call TRBJ1-5; TRBD1 matches 8 bases. V lost 2 bases and J lost 3; bases outside the gene matches: 15. From germline, CDR1 is DFQATT and CDR2 SNEGSKA (reference sequence). This CDR3 has 18 amino acids. CDR3 in DNA: TGCAGTGCTAGATTCCAGGGGGCGTACAAAGGCTCCAATCAGCCCCAGCATTTT. Its translation: CSARFQGAYKGSNQPQHF.

The sample holds a few counts of this clonotype. The chain carries TRBV6-2 or TRBV6-3 and TRBJ2-1; D is possibly TRBD1 or TRBD2 (5 bases each). Trimming removed 6 bases at V and 6 bases at J, with 15 bases between. From germline, CDR1 is MNHEY and CDR2 SVGEGT. This CDR3 spans 14 amino acids. CDR3 nucleotides: TGTGCCAGCAGCCTAACGGGGCTGGGCAATGAGCAGTTCTTC. Its protein is CASSLTGLGNEQFF.

The rearrangement links TRBV10-3 to TRBJ1-4, with D tentatively TRBD1 (5 bases). The CDR3 loop spans 13 amino acids. Trimming shortened V by 6 bases and J by 4 bases, and 9 bases separated the two germline ends. The germline gives CDR1 ENHRY, CDR2 SYGVKD. CDR3 DNA: TGTGCCATCAGGGGACGGGATAATGAAAAACTGTTTTTT. Translating gives CAIRGRDNEKLFF.

The V gene is TRBV7-2, the J gene TRBJ2-2, with D possibly being TRBD1 or TRBD2 (6 bases each). The germline V and J ends were trimmed by 1 base and 0 bases, with 12 bases remaining between them. The CDR3 has 17 amino acids. Germline V gene sequence: CDR1 SGHTA, CDR2 FQGNSA. The CDR3 bases are TGTGCCAGCAGCTTAGGACCCGGGGGCGCGAACACCGGGGAGCTGTTTTTT. Translated, it gives CASSLGPGGANTGELFF.

This chain connects TRBV2 to TRBJ1-4; D ambiguous. The CDR3 totals 13 residues. CDR1 SNHLY and CDR2 FYNNEI come from the germline V gene. V was pared by 7 bases and J by 5 bases, with 11 bases between. The CDR3 DNA follows: TGTGCCAGCAACGATGCAGAGAATGAAAAACTGTTTTTT. Its protein is CASNDAENEKLFF.

The genes are TRBV7-9 and TRBJ1-5; no firm D call. Germline V gene lookup returns CDR1 SEHNR and CDR2 FQNEAQ (reference sequence). V was clipped by 4 bases and J by 4 bases, with 14 bases between them. The CDR3 has 15 residues. CDR3 residues: CASSSDRVRNQPQHF. CDR3 in DNA: TGTGCCAGCAGCTCGGATCGGGTGAGGAATCAGCCCCAGCATTTT.

The chain couples TRBV6-1 to TRBJ2-3; D gene uncertain. The germline CDR1 and CDR2 sequences are MNHNS and SASEGT. CDR3 length: 15 amino acids. V lost 8 bases, J lost 2 bases, and 17 bases lay in between. The CDR3 reads CASLTRGATTDTQYF. The CDR3 DNA reads TGTGCCAGCCTCACTCGAGGCGCCACCACAGATACGCAGTATTTT.

This chain links TRBV10-3 with TRBJ2-7, with 7 bases matching TRBD1. The germline gives CDR1 ENHRY, CDR2 SYGVKD. The CDR3 has 13 residues. Losses at the gene ends were 6 bases for V and 7 bases for J; bases not matched to a gene: 9. This CDR3 reads CAIRGGPGDEQYF. DNA for the CDR3: TGTGCCATCAGAGGGGGCCCTGGAGATGAGCAGTACTTC.

The chain employs TRBV19 and TRBJ2-7; D possibly corresponds to TRBD2 (6 bases). Germline lookup yields CDR1 LNHDA and CDR2 SQIVND (reference sequence). This CDR3 spans 13 amino acids. V was pared by 0 bases and J by 3 bases, with 6 bases between. DNA for the CDR3: TGTGCCAGTAGTATAGACGGGGGCTACGAGCAGTACTTC. Translated: CASSIDGGYEQYF.

This clonotype came up a few times. The CDR3 is CASSTLWRDSTDTQYF. As DNA, the CDR3 is TGTGCCAGCAGCACCCTGTGGAGGGACAGCACAGATACGCAGTATTTT. V and J are TRBV7-8 and TRBJ2-3, with a weak D call TRBD2 (6 bases). With 5 bases removed from V and 0 bases from J, the gap between germline ends came to 15 bases. This CDR3 spans 16 amino acids. Per germline, CDR1 SGHVS and CDR2 FQNEAQ.

The chain couples TRBV4-1 to TRBJ2-7, with D possibly being TRBD1 or TRBD2 (5 bases each). The CDR3 loop spans 16 amino acids. The germline V gene has CDR1 MGHRA and CDR2 YSYEKL. Trimming cost V 1 base and J 2 bases, with 15 bases left between them. CDR3 residues: CASSQGAGTSTYEQYF. The CDR3 nucleotides are TGCGCCAGCAGCCAAGGGGCCGGGACCTCCACCTACGAGCAGTACTTC.

This clonotype was seen ten or more times. The J gene is TRBJ1-5, the V gene TRBV7-2, with D unresolved. The germline V gene has CDR1 SGHTA and CDR2 FQGNSA. CDR3 size: 14 residues. V was clipped by 5 bases and J by 5 bases, with 13 bases between them. This chain's CDR3 is CASSPLPGYQPQHF. The CDR3 DNA reads as TGTGCCAGCAGCCCGCTCCCGGGATATCAGCCCCAGCATTTT.

This clonotype turned up a few times. The chain employs TRBV19 and TRBJ2-1; D remains ambiguous. V gave up 5 bases and J gave up 0 bases, with 8 bases separating them. From germline, CDR1 is LNHDA and CDR2 SQIVND (reference sequence). The CDR3 runs 14 residues. The CDR3 DNA reads as TGTGCCAGTAGTTTCCTGAGCTCCTACAATGAGCAGTTCTTC. As protein: CASSFLSSYNEQFF.